This TCR beta chain was documented in a study of blood T cells in healthy people across ages. Healthy Russian Caucasian donors spanned ages about 6 to 95 years. Then a second PCR, running about 7 to 11 cycles, was carried out with a sample-barcoded 5' primer and a J-beta primer mix. With 12 random nucleotides, a template-switch adaptor tagged each individual cDNA molecule. TCRdb fed the 5' RACE reads into MiXCR, producing one record per CDR3 protein. This table has some 880,000 distinct CDR3 sequences, roughly 40% appearing once. Deletions cut 7 bases from V and 6 bases from J, with 12 bases between. The CDR3 is made up of 12 amino acids. In germline, CDR1 is SEHNR, CDR2 FQNEAQ (reference sequence).

The genes are TRBV7-9 and TRBJ1-1; D not resolved. Sample: blood. The origin of this receptor is a man aged 18 to 29 in good health. The CDR3 DNA is TGTGCCAGCAAGCTTGGAAGGGCTGAAGCTTTCTTT. Translating it yields CASKLGRAEAFF.